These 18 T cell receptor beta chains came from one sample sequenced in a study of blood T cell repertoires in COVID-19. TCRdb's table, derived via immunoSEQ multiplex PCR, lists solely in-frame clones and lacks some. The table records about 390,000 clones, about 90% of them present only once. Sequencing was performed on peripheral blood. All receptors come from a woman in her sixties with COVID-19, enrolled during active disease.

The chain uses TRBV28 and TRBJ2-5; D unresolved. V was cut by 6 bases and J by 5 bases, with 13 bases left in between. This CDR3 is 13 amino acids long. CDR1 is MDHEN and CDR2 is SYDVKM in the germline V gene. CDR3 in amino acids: CASSAHSGETQYF. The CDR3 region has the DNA TGTGCCAGCAGCGCTCACTCCGGGGAGACCCAGTACTTC.

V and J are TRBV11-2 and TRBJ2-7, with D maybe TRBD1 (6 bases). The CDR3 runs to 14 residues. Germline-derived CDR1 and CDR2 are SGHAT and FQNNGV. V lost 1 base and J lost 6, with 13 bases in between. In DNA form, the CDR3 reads TGTGCCAGCAGCTTAGCCAGGGGAATAGGCGAGCAGTACTTC. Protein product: CASSLARGIGEQYF. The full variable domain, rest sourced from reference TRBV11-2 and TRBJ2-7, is EAGVAQSPRYKIIEKRQSVAFWCNPISGHATLYWYQQILGQGPKLLIQFQNNGVVDDSQLPKDRFSAERLKGVDSTLKIQPAKLEDSAVYLCASSLARGIGEQYFGPGTRLTVT.

The CDR3 loop is CASSGNRGNGELFF. CDR3 DNA sequence: TGCGCCAGCAGCGGAAACAGGGGAAACGGGGAGCTGTTTTTT. The V and J genes are TRBV5-1 and TRBJ2-2; TRBD1 aligns across 7 bases. This CDR3 contains 14 residues. The trim removed 4 bases at V and 7 bases at J, leaving 7 bases unmatched. Germline V lookup: CDR1 SGHRS, CDR2 YFSETQ. The variable domain in full, completed from reference TRBV5-1 and TRBJ2-2, reads KAGVTQTPRYLIKTRGQQVTLSCSPISGHRSVSWYQQTPGQGLQFLFEYFSETQRNKGNFPGRFSGRQFSNSRSEMNVSTLELGDSALYLCASSGNRGNGELFFGEGSRLTVL.

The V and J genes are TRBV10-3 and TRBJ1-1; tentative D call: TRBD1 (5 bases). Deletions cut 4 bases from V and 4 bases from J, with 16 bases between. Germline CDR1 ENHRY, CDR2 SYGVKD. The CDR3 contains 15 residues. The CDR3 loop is CAISGGEAGVTEAFF. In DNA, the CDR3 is TGTGCCATCAGTGGGGGGGAGGCGGGCGTCACTGAAGCTTTCTTT.

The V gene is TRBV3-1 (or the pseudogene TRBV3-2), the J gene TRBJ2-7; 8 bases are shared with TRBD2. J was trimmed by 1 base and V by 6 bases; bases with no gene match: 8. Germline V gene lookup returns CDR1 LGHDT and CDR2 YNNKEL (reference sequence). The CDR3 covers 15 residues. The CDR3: CASSFSGGRSYEQYF. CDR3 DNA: TGTGCCAGCAGTTTCAGCGGGGGCCGTTCCTACGAGCAGTACTTC.

The CDR3 DNA reads as TGTGCCAGCAGTTTACGACTCTTCTCTGGGGCCAACGTCCTGACTTTC. Translating it yields CASSLRLFSGANVLTF. V and J are TRBV28 and TRBJ2-6; D call uncertain. Per the germline V gene, CDR1 is MDHEN and CDR2 is SYDVKM. Trimming took 2 bases from V and 0 from J, leaving 8 bases between them. The CDR3 is 16 amino acids.

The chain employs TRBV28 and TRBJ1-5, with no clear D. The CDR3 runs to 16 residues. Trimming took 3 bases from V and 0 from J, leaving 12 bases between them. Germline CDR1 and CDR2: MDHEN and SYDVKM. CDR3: CASSLGGVVSNQPQHF. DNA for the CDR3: TGTGCCAGCAGTTTGGGCGGGGTCGTTAGCAATCAGCCCCAGCATTTT. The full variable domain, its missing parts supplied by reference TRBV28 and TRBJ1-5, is DVKVTQSSRYLVKRTGEKVFLECVQDMDHENMFWYRQDPGLGLRLIYFSYDVKMKEKGDIPEGYSVSREKKERFSLILESASTNQTSMYLCASSLGGVVSNQPQHFGDGTRLSIL.

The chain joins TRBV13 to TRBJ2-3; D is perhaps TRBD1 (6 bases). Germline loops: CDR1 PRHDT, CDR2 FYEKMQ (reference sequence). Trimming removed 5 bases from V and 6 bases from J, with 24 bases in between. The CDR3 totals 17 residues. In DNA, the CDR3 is TGTGCCAGCAGCCCAATCCCAGGCAGGGACACGCGGGATACGCAGTATTTT. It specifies CASSPIPGRDTRDTQYF.

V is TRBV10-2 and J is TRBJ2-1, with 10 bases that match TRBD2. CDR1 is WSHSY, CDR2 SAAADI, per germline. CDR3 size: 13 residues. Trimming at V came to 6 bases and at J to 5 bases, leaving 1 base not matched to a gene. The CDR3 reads CASRLAGHNEQFF. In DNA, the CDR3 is TGCGCCAGCAGACTAGCGGGGCACAATGAGCAGTTCTTC.

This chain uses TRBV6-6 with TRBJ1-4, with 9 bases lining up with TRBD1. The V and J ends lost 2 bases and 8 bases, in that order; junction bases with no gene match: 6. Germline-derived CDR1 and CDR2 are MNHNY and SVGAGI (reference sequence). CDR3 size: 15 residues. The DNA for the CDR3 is TGTGCCAGCAGTTACCCGACAGGGGGACAGGAAAAACTGTTTTTT. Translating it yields CASSYPTGGQEKLFF.

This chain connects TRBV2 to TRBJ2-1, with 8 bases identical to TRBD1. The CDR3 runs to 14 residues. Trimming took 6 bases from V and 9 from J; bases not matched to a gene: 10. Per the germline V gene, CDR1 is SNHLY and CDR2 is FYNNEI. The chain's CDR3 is CASSAGQGTGEQFF. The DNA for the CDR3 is TGTGCCAGCAGCGCTGGACAGGGTACGGGTGAGCAGTTCTTC.

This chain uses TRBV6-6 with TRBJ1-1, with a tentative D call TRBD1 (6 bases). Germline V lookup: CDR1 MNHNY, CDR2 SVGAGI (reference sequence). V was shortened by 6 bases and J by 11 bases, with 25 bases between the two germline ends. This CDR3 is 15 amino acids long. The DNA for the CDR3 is TGTGCCAGCAGCCATACTGCCCTAGTGGGGGCCCGGGCTTTCTTT. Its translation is CASSHTALVGARAFF.

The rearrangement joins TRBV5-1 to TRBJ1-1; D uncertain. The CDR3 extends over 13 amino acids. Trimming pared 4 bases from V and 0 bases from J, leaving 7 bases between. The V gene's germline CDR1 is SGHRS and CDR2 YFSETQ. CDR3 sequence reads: CASSTDMNTEAFF. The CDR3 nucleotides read TGCGCCAGCAGCACAGACATGAACACTGAAGCTTTCTTT.

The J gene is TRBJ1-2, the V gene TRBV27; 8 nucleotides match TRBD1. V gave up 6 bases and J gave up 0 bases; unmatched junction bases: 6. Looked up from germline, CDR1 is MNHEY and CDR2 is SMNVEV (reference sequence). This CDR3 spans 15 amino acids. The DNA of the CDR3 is TGTGCCAGCAGCAACAGGGGGTTAGCTAACTATGGCTACACCTTC. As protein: CASSNRGLANYGYTF.

The CDR3 bases are TGCGCCAGCAGCCTTGGACATACCACAGATACGCAGTATTTT. This codes for CASSLGHTTDTQYF. The chain combines TRBV5-1 with TRBJ2-3; a possible D gene is TRBD1 (5 bases). The ends were cut back, 4 bases at V and 2 bases at J, with 11 bases in the middle. This CDR3 is built from 14 residues. CDR1 is SGHRS and CDR2 is YFSETQ in the germline V gene.

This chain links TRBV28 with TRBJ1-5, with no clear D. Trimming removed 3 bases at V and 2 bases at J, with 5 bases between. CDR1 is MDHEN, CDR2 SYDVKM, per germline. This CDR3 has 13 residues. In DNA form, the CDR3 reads TGTGCCAGCAGTTTCGGGGGCAATCAGCCCCAGCATTTT. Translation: CASSFGGNQPQHF.

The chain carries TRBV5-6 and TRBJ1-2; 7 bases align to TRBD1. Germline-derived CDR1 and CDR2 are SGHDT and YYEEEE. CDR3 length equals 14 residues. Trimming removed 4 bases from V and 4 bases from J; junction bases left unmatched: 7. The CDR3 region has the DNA TGTGCCAGCAGCAGGGGACAGTCTCGCTATGGCTACACCTTC. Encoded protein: CASSRGQSRYGYTF.

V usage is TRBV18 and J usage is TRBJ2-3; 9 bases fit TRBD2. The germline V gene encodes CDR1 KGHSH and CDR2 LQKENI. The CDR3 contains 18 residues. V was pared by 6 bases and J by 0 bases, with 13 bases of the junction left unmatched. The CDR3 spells CASSGLFQRGASTDTQYF. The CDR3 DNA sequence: TGTGCCAGCTCTGGGCTTTTCCAGCGGGGGGCTAGCACAGATACGCAGTATTTT.